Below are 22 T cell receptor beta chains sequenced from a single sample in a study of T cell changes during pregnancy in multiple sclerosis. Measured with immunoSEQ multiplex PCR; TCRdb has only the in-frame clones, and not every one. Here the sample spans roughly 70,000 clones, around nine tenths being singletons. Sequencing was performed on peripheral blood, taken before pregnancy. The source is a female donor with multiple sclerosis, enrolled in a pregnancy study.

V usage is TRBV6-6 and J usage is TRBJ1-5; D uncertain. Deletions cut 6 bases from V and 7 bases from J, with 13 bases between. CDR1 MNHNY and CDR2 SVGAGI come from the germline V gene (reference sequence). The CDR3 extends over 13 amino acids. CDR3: CASSHEEEQPQHF. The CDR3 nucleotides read TGTGCCAGCAGCCACGAGGAGGAGCAGCCCCAGCATTTT.

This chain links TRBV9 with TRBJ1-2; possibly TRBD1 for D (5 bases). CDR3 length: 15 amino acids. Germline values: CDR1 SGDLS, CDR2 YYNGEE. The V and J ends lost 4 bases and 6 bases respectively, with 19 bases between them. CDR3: CASSTRNIPGDGYTF. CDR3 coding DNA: TGTGCCAGCAGCACCCGTAATATCCCGGGGGATGGCTACACCTTC.

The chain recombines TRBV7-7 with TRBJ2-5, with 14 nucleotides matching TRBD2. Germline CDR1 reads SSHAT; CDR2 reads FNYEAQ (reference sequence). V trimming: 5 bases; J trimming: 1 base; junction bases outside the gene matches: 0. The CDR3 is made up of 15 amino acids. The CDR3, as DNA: TGTGCCAGCAGCGGGACTAGCGGGAGCCAAGAGACCCAGTACTTC. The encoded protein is CASSGTSGSQETQYF.

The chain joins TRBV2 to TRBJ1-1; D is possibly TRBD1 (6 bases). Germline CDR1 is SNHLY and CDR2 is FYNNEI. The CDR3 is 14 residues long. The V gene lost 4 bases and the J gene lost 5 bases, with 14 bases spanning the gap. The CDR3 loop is CASSVQGRGTEAFF. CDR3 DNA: TGTGCCAGCAGTGTGCAGGGAAGGGGGACTGAAGCTTTCTTT.

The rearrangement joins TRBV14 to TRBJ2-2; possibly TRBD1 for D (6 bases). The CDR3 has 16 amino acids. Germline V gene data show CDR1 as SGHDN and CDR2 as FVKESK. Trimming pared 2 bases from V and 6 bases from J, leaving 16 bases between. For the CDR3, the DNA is TGTGCCAGCAGCCAACTAGGACAGCAGGCGGCCGGGGAGCTGTTTTTT. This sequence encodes CASSQLGQQAAGELFF. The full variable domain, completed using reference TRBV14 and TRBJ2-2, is EAGVTQFPSHSVIEKGQTVTLRCDPISGHDNLYWYRRVMGKEIKFLLHFVKESKQDESGMPNNRFLAERTGGTYSTLKVQPAELEDSGVYFCASSQLGQQAAGELFFGEGSRLTVL.

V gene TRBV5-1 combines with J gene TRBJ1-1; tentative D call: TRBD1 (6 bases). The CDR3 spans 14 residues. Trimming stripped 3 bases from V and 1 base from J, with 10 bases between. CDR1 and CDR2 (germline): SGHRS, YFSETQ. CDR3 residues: CASSSGTTNTEAFF. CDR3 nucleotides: TGCGCCAGCAGCTCCGGGACAACGAACACTGAAGCTTTCTTT.

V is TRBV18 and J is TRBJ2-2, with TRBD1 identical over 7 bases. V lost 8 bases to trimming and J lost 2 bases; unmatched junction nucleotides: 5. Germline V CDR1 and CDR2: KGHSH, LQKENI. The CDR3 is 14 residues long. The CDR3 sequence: CASGQVKNTGELFF. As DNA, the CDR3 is TGTGCCAGCGGACAGGTGAAAAACACCGGGGAGCTGTTTTTT.

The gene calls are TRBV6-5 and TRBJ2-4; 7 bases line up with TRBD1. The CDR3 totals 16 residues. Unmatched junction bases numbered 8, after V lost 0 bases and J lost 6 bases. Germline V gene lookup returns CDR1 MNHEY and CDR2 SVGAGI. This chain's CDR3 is CASSYSPDRSRNIQYF. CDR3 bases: TGTGCCAGCAGTTACTCTCCGGACAGGAGTAGAAACATTCAGTACTTC.

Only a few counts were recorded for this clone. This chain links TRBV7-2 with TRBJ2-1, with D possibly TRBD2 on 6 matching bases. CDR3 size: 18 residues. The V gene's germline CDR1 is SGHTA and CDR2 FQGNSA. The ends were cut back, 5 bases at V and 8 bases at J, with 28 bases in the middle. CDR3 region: CASSPYTAGLPASDEQFF. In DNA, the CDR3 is TGTGCCAGCAGCCCCTACACAGCAGGACTACCCGCTTCGGATGAGCAGTTCTTC.

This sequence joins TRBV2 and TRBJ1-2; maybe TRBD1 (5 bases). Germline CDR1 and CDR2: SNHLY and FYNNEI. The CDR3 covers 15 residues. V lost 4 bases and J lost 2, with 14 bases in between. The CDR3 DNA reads TGTGCCAGCAGTGTGAGGCAGGGCTCAAACTATGGCTACACCTTC. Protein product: CASSVRQGSNYGYTF.

The CDR3 reads CASRTELREAKNIQYF. DNA for the CDR3: TGTGCCAGTAGAACTGAACTCCGGGAGGCCAAAAACATTCAGTACTTC. The V call is TRBV28, the J call TRBJ2-4, with D possibly TRBD2 on 6 matching bases. This CDR3 is 16 amino acids long. Per germline, CDR1 MDHEN and CDR2 SYDVKM. The V gene lost 9 bases and the J gene lost 1 base, with 19 bases spanning the gap. The whole variable domain, filled in from reference TRBV28 and TRBJ2-4, reads DVKVTQSSRYLVKRTGEKVFLECVQDMDHENMFWYRQDPGLGLRLIYFSYDVKMKEKGDIPEGYSVSREKKERFSLILESASTNQTSMYLCASRTELREAKNIQYFGAGTRLSVL.

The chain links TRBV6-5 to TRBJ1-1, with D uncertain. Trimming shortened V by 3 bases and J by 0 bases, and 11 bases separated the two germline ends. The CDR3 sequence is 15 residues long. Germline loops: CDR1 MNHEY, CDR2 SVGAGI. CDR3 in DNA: TGTGCCAGCAGTTATGGGAGGGAACTGAACACTGAAGCTTTCTTT. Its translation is CASSYGRELNTEAFF.

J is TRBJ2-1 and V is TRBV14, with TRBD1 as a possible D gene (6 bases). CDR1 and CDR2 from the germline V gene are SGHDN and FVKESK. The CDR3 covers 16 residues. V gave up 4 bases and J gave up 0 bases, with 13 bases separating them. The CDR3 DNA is TGTGCCAGCAGCCCAGAAAGGGGGTACTCCTACAATGAGCAGTTCTTC. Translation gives CASSPERGYSYNEQFF. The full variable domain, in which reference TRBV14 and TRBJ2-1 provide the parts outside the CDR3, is EAGVTQFPSHSVIEKGQTVTLRCDPISGHDNLYWYRRVMGKEIKFLLHFVKESKQDESGMPNNRFLAERTGGTYSTLKVQPAELEDSGVYFCASSPERGYSYNEQFFGPGTRLTVL.

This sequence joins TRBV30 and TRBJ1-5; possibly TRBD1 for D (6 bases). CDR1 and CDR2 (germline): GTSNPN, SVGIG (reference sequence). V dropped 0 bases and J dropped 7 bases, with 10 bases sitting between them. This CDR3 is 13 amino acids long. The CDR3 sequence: CAWSVQQGQPQHF. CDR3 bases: TGTGCCTGGAGTGTACAACAGGGCCAGCCCCAGCATTTT.

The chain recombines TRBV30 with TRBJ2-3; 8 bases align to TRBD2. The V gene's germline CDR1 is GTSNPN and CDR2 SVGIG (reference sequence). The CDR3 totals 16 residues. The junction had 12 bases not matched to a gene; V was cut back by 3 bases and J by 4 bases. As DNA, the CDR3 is TGTGCCTGGAGGGACCTCGGGGGGGCCAGCCCAGATACGCAGTATTTT. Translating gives CAWRDLGGASPDTQYF.

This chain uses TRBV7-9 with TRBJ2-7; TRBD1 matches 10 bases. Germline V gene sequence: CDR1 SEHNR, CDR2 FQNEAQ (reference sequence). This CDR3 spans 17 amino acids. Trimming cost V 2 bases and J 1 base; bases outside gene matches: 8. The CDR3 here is CASSLMMGQGTSYEQYF. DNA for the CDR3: TGTGCCAGCAGCTTAATGATGGGACAGGGGACATCCTACGAGCAGTACTTC.

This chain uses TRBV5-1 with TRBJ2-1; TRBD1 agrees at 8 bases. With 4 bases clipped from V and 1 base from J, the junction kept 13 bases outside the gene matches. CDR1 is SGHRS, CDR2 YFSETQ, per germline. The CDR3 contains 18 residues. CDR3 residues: CASSKNTRDRMSYNEQFF. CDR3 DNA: TGCGCCAGCAGCAAGAACACTCGGGACAGGATGTCCTACAATGAGCAGTTCTTC.

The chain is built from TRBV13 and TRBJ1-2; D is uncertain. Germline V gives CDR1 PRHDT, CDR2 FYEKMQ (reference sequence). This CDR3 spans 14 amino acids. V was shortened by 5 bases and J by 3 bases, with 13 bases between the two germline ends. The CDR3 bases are TGTGCCAGCAGCCCGGGAGACGGATACTATGGCTACACCTTC. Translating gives CASSPGDGYYGYTF.

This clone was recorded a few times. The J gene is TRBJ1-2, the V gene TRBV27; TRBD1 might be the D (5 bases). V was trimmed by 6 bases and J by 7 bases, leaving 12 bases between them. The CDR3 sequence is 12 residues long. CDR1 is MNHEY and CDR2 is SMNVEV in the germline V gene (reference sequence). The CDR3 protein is CASSHRQSGYTF. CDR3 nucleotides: TGTGCCAGCAGCCATCGACAGTCTGGCTACACCTTC.

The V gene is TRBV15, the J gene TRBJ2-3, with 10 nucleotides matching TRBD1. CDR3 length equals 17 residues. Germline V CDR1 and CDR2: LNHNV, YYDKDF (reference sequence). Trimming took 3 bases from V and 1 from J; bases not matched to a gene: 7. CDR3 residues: CATSRTGGTTGTDTQYF. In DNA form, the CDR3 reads TGTGCCACCAGCAGGACAGGGGGCACAACCGGCACAGATACGCAGTATTTT.

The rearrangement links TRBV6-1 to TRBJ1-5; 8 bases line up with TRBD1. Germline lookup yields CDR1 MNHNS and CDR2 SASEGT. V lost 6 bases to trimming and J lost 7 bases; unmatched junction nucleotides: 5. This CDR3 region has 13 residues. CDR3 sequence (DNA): TGTGCCAGCAGACGACAGGGGAACCAGCCCCAGCATTTT. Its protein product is CASRRQGNQPQHF.

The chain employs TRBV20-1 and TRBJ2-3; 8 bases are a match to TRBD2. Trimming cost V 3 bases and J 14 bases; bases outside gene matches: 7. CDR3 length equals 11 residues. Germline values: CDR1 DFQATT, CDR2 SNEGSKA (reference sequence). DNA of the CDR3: TGCAGTGCTAGCGGGGGGGCCGAAACGTATTTT. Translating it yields CSASGGAETYF.